This passage covers 29 T cell receptor beta chains from one sample sequenced in a study of cytomegalovirus exposure and HLA in healthy donors. PCR amplification relied on 60 Vbeta primers (plus 13 Jbeta primers). TCRdb's table, derived via immunoSEQ multiplex PCR, lists solely in-frame clones and lacks some. The table has about 120,000 clones, approximately 72% seen once. Specimen: PBMCs. The receptors derive from a man younger than 35 in good health and CMV-seronegative.

This clone was picked up a small number of times. The gene calls are TRBV9 and TRBJ2-2; 9 nucleotides align to TRBD2. CDR3 length: 15 amino acids. Germline V gene sequence: CDR1 SGDLS, CDR2 YYNGEE. The V and J ends lost 4 bases and 6 bases, in that order; junction bases with no gene match: 7. The CDR3 nucleotides are TGTGCCAGCAGCATCAGCGGGGGGCCCTCCGGGGAGCTGTTTTTT. Protein product: CASSISGGPSGELFF.

The chain has TRBV19 and TRBJ2-1; 14 bases are a match to TRBD2. The germline gives CDR1 LNHDA, CDR2 SQIVND (reference sequence). This CDR3 region has 19 residues. With V trimmed by 5 bases and J by 7 bases, 16 bases remained unmatched. The CDR3 spells CASSLLGTSGRSLYNEQFF. The CDR3 coding sequence is TGTGCCAGTAGTCTCCTTGGGACTAGCGGGAGAAGCCTGTATAATGAGCAGTTCTTC.

A remark on this clone: This sample also contains other DNA sequences that code for the same CDR3. The chain carries TRBV7-9 and TRBJ1-1; 7 nucleotides match TRBD1. The J segment lost 0 bases and the V segment lost 4 bases, leaving 2 bases of the junction unmatched. This CDR3 region has 14 residues. The V gene's germline CDR1 is SEHNR and CDR2 FQNEAQ (reference sequence). The CDR3 is CASSSTGLNTEAFF. As DNA, the CDR3 is TGTGCCAGCAGCTCGACAGGGCTGAACACTGAAGCTTTCTTT.

This clone was observed a few times. This chain joins TRBV4-1 and TRBJ2-2, with 9 bases lining up with TRBD1. The V segment lost 1 base and the J segment 6 bases; nucleotides outside the gene matches: 3. Germline CDR1 reads MGHRA; CDR2 reads YSYEKL. This CDR3 has 15 residues. The CDR3 nucleotides are TGCGCCAGCAGCCAAGTGGGACAGGGCGCCGGGGAGCTGTTTTTT. Translated: CASSQVGQGAGELFF.

This clone was detected only a few times. The rearrangement uses TRBV25-1 and TRBJ2-2; a weak D match, TRBD2 (6 bases). The CDR3 contains 13 residues. Germline loops: CDR1 MGHDK, CDR2 SYGVNS. Trimming removed 8 bases from V and 6 bases from J, with 13 bases in between. DNA for the CDR3: TGTGCCAGCTACGGGACTTTAGCCGGGGAGCTGTTTTTT. Its translation is CASYGTLAGELFF.

The rearrangement joins TRBV21-1 to TRBJ1-4; whether TRBD1, the table's D call, matches the DNA was not checked. TRBV21-1 is an annotated pseudogene. This CDR3 has 15 amino acids. CDR3 in DNA: TGTGCCAGCAGCATTACAGGGACAACTAATGAAAAACTGTTTTTT. It yields the protein CASSITGTTNEKLFF.

The chain recombines TRBV4-3 with TRBJ2-3; 9 nucleotides agree with TRBD2. CDR3 size: 18 residues. The ends lost 1 base at V and 2 bases at J; junction bases unmatched: 10. Germline assignment: CDR1 LGHNA and CDR2 YSLEER. CDR3 sequence (DNA): TGCGCCAGCAGCCAAGCATCGGGCCTAGCGGGGTACACAGATACGCAGTATTTT. This sequence encodes CASSQASGLAGYTDTQYF.

CDR3 DNA sequence: TGTGCCTGGAGTAACGGACAGTTGTCACCCCTCCACTTT. Translating gives CAWSNGQLSPLHF. This chain connects TRBV30 to TRBJ1-6; a weak D match, TRBD1 (6 bases). The CDR3 has 13 residues. CDR1 is GTSNPN, CDR2 SVGIG, per germline (reference sequence). V dropped 2 bases and J dropped 10 bases, with 12 bases sitting between them.

This chain links TRBV19 with TRBJ2-7, with 11 bases lining up with TRBD2. In germline, CDR1 is LNHDA, CDR2 SQIVND (reference sequence). J lost 2 bases, V lost 1 base, and 7 bases had no gene match. The CDR3 spans 17 residues. The CDR3 DNA sequence: TGTGCCAGTAGTATAGTAGCTTGGACTAGCGGGCCCTACGAGCAGTACTTC. This translates into CASSIVAWTSGPYEQYF.

The rearrangement links TRBV14 to TRBJ2-6; maybe TRBD1 (6 bases). Germline CDR1 SGHDN, CDR2 FVKESK. The CDR3 length is 19 residues. V was clipped by 3 bases and J by 2 bases, with 20 bases between them. The CDR3 spells CASSQARDKVWAGANVLTF. The CDR3, as DNA: TGTGCCAGCAGCCAGGCCAGGGACAAGGTTTGGGCTGGGGCCAACGTCCTGACTTTC.

The V and J genes are TRBV27 and TRBJ1-4; D is unresolved. Trimming pared 2 bases from V and 10 bases from J, leaving 11 bases between. Germline values: CDR1 MNHEY, CDR2 SMNVEV (reference sequence). The length of the CDR3 is 13 residues. The CDR3 sequence is CASSLAGKGKLFF. The CDR3 coding sequence is TGTGCCAGCAGTTTAGCGGGCAAGGGAAAACTGTTTTTT.

Notes on this clone: Other nucleotide sequences in the sample specify the same CDR3. The chain has TRBV28 and TRBJ1-5, with a weak D call TRBD1 (6 bases). V dropped 2 bases and J dropped 6 bases, with 11 bases sitting between them. This CDR3 region has 14 residues. The germline gives CDR1 MDHEN, CDR2 SYDVKM. CDR3 sequence (DNA): TGTGCCAGCAGTTTAATGGGAGGGGGTCAGCCCCAGCATTTT. It encodes CASSLMGGGQPQHF. Supplemented by reference TRBV28 and TRBJ1-5, the full variable domain reads DVKVTQSSRYLVKRTGEKVFLECVQDMDHENMFWYRQDPGLGLRLIYFSYDVKMKEKGDIPEGYSVSREKKERFSLILESASTNQTSMYLCASSLMGGGQPQHFGDGTRLSIL.

This chain joins TRBV7-2 and TRBJ2-1; a weak D match, TRBD2 (5 bases). The V gene lost 5 bases and the J gene lost 0 bases, with 17 bases spanning the gap. In germline, CDR1 is SGHTA, CDR2 FQGNSA. The CDR3 runs 17 residues. CDR3 loop: CASSPEGVTSSYNEQFF. The CDR3, as DNA: TGTGCCAGCAGCCCCGAGGGCGTCACTAGCTCCTACAATGAGCAGTTCTTC.

The gene calls are TRBV5-1 and TRBJ2-7; a weak D match, TRBD2 (5 bases). Trimming stripped 0 bases from V and 3 bases from J, with 16 bases between. The germline CDR1 and CDR2 sequences are SGHRS and YFSETQ. The CDR3 contains 16 residues. CDR3 in DNA: TGCGCCAGCAGCTTGGAGACGGGGATGGCGGGCTACGAGCAGTACTTC. Protein product: CASSLETGMAGYEQYF.

The chain uses TRBV9 and TRBJ2-5, with 9 bases aligning to TRBD1. Germline V lookup: CDR1 SGDLS, CDR2 YYNGEE. Trimming cost V 3 bases and J 2 bases; bases outside gene matches: 8. There are 16 residues in the CDR3. The CDR3 region is CASSGTRDRAQETQYF. For the CDR3, the DNA is TGTGCCAGCAGCGGGACCCGGGACAGGGCACAAGAGACCCAGTACTTC.

The rearrangement links TRBV6-5 to TRBJ1-2; the D is unclear. This CDR3 is 15 amino acids long. CDR1 is MNHEY, CDR2 SVGAGI, per germline. V shed 0 bases and J shed 4 bases, with 12 bases lying between them. The CDR3, as DNA: TGTGCCAGCAGTTACTCGGGCAGGAGGGCCTATGGCTACACCTTC. It translates to CASSYSGRRAYGYTF.

This clone was seen a few times. The CDR3 spells CASSGALPRPGEQYF. The CDR3 bases are TGTGCCAGCAGCGGCGCTCTCCCGAGGCCCGGCGAGCAGTACTTC. The rearrangement joins TRBV7-9 to TRBJ2-7; D not resolved. The CDR3 spans 15 residues. Germline V gene sequence: CDR1 SEHNR, CDR2 FQNEAQ (reference sequence). V lost 5 bases to trimming and J lost 6 bases, with 20 bases between them.

The table lists this clone with a count of one. The chain joins TRBV11-2 to TRBJ2-7, with 8 bases identical to TRBD1. Trimming cost V 5 bases and J 2 bases; bases outside gene matches: 8. The germline CDR1 and CDR2 sequences are SGHAT and FQNNGV. CDR3 length: 15 residues. The CDR3 sequence is CASSLDRGWTYEQYF. The CDR3 DNA reads TGTGCCAGCAGCCTCGACAGGGGTTGGACCTACGAGCAGTACTTC.

The gene calls are TRBV2 and TRBJ2-5; D gene uncertain. In germline, CDR1 is SNHLY, CDR2 FYNNEI. The CDR3 runs 11 residues. Trimming removed 7 bases from V and 2 bases from J, with 5 bases in between. In DNA, the CDR3 is TGTGCCAGCAAACAGCAAGAGACCCAGTACTTC. Translation: CASKQQETQYF.

This clone was picked up a small number of times. This chain links TRBV19 with TRBJ2-3; D possibly corresponds to TRBD1 (5 bases). The germline V and J ends were trimmed by 11 bases and 8 bases, with 17 bases remaining between them. The length of the CDR3 is 12 residues. Germline V gives CDR1 LNHDA, CDR2 SQIVND (reference sequence). CDR3 residues: CAAPTVRGTQYF. The CDR3, as DNA: TGTGCCGCCCCCACCGTTAGGGGTACGCAGTATTTT.

The chain carries TRBV28 and TRBJ1-1, with D perhaps TRBD1 (6 bases). The CDR3 runs 16 residues. Germline values: CDR1 MDHEN, CDR2 SYDVKM. V was shortened by 3 bases and J by 4 bases, with 18 bases between the two germline ends. The CDR3 loop reads CASSFGTFRDGTEAFF. For the CDR3, the DNA is TGTGCCAGCAGTTTTGGGACATTCCGGGACGGCACTGAAGCTTTCTTT. The full variable domain, with the rest looked up from reference TRBV28 and TRBJ1-1, is DVKVTQSSRYLVKRTGEKVFLECVQDMDHENMFWYRQDPGLGLRLIYFSYDVKMKEKGDIPEGYSVSREKKERFSLILESASTNQTSMYLCASSFGTFRDGTEAFFGQGTRLTVV.

V is TRBV28 and J is TRBJ2-7; no reliable D call. Trimming took off 5 bases at V and 5 bases at J, with 10 bases between the two ends. The CDR3 is made up of 12 amino acids. In germline, CDR1 is MDHEN, CDR2 SYDVKM. The CDR3 DNA reads TGTGCCAGCAGTGATCCCCAGGACGAGCAGTACTTC. Amino acid sequence: CASSDPQDEQYF.

This clone appeared a single time. The CDR3 nucleotides read TGTGCCAGCAGCATCCGATCTGGGAGGTTTGAGGACTATGGCTACACCTTC. Its protein product is CASSIRSGRFEDYGYTF. The chain couples TRBV9 to TRBJ1-2; D gene uncertain. The germline V and J ends were trimmed by 4 bases and 3 bases, with 22 bases remaining between them. The CDR3 has 17 residues. Germline V gene data show CDR1 as SGDLS and CDR2 as YYNGEE. Together with reference TRBV9 and TRBJ1-2, the CDR3 gives the full variable domain: DSGVTQTPKHLITATGQRVTLRCSPRSGDLSVYWYQQSLDQGLQFLIQYYNGEERAKGNILERFSAQQFPDLHSELNLSSLELGDSALYFCASSIRSGRFEDYGYTFGSGTRLTVV.

This clone was seen only a few times. The chain recombines TRBV5-1 with TRBJ2-1, with TRBD2 matching over 8 bases. From germline, CDR1 is SGHRS and CDR2 YFSETQ. The CDR3 contains 20 residues. V shed 3 bases, J shed 1 base, and the junction held 18 bases outside the gene matches. CDR3 sequence reads: CASSSRRGPRGGWSYNEQFF. DNA of the CDR3: TGCGCCAGCAGCTCTCGGCGGGGTCCCCGGGGGGGTTGGTCCTACAATGAGCAGTTCTTC.

This clone was recorded only once. V gene TRBV29-1 combines with J gene TRBJ2-5, with 12 bases aligning to TRBD2. Germline CDR1 is SQVTM and CDR2 is ANQGSEA. The CDR3 consists of 13 residues. V gave up 7 bases and J gave up 5 bases; unmatched junction bases: 5. This CDR3 is CSAETSGGETQYF. The CDR3 nucleotides are TGCAGCGCCGAGACTAGCGGGGGCGAGACCCAGTACTTC.

This sequence joins TRBV19 and TRBJ1-2; 12 bases match TRBD1. The CDR3 is made up of 14 amino acids. Germline V gives CDR1 LNHDA, CDR2 SQIVND (reference sequence). V lost 5 bases to trimming and J lost 8 bases; unmatched junction nucleotides: 6. CDR3 bases: TGTGCCAGTAGTTCGGGACAGGGGGCGGCGGGCTACACCTTC. Its protein product is CASSSGQGAAGYTF.

The chain has TRBV19 and TRBJ1-2; 10 bases are shared with TRBD1. CDR3 size: 19 residues. In germline, CDR1 is LNHDA, CDR2 SQIVND (reference sequence). V lost 5 bases and J lost 6; bases outside the gene matches: 21. The CDR3 spells CASSHSAGDRGPPENGYTF. In nucleotides, the CDR3 is TGTGCCAGTAGTCATTCAGCAGGGGACAGGGGTCCACCTGAAAATGGCTACACCTTC.

In this sample, this clone turned up a few times. This chain joins TRBV7-2 and TRBJ1-5; D call uncertain. The CDR3 runs 15 residues. V shed 2 bases and J shed 6 bases, with 14 bases lying between them. Germline values: CDR1 SGHTA, CDR2 FQGNSA. CDR3 nucleotide sequence: TGTGCCAGCAGCTTATCTCCTCTTCGGGGTCAGCCCCAGCATTTT. It translates to CASSLSPLRGQPQHF.

The gene calls are TRBV29-1 and TRBJ2-2; TRBD2 might be the D (5 bases). This CDR3 is 11 amino acids long. In germline, CDR1 is SQVTM, CDR2 ANQGSEA. V lost 6 bases and J lost 7, with 9 bases in between. The CDR3 here is CSVGGLGELFF. DNA of the CDR3: TGCAGCGTCGGCGGGCTCGGGGAGCTGTTTTTT.